Following are 5 T cell receptor beta chains from one sample sequenced in a study of cytomegalovirus exposure and HLA in healthy donors. The PCR employed 60 Vbeta primers together with 13 Jbeta primers. Clones were sequenced by immunoSEQ multiplex PCR, and TCRdb holds only the in-frame ones, with some missing. The sample lists hundreds of thousands of clones; roughly 79% were seen once. The sample consisted of PBMCs. These receptors all stem from a woman in her thirties or forties in good health and CMV-seronegative.

This clone showed up just a few times. The chain employs TRBV4-3 and TRBJ2-5; 8 nucleotides agree with TRBD2. The V gene's germline CDR1 is LGHNA and CDR2 YSLEER. This CDR3 spans 15 amino acids. With 1 base clipped from V and 0 bases from J, the junction kept 1 base outside the gene matches. The CDR3 DNA reads TGCGCCAGCAGCCAAGCGGGGGGGAACCAAGAGACCCAGTACTTC. Amino acids: CASSQAGGNQETQYF.

The chain joins TRBV10-3 to TRBJ1-3; no firm D call. CDR3 length: 15 amino acids. CDR1 and CDR2 (germline): ENHRY, SYGVKD. V gave up 2 bases and J gave up 4 bases, with 12 bases separating them. The CDR3 protein is CAISETDFGGNTIYF. The CDR3 DNA reads as TGTGCCATCAGTGAGACGGACTTTGGAGGAAACACCATATATTTT.

The J gene is TRBJ1-4, the V gene TRBV19; the match to TRBD1 covers 8 bases. V trimming: 5 bases; J trimming: 5 bases; junction bases outside the gene matches: 4. The CDR3 extends over 14 amino acids. Germline values: CDR1 LNHDA, CDR2 SQIVND (reference sequence). The CDR3 spells CASSADRGNEKLFF. The CDR3 DNA sequence: TGTGCCAGTAGTGCCGACAGGGGAAATGAAAAACTGTTTTTT.

CDR3 amino acids: CAWSRQYNQPQHF. CDR3 DNA sequence: TGTGCCTGGAGTCGACAGTACAATCAGCCCCAGCATTTT. The chain links TRBV30 to TRBJ1-5; tentatively, D is TRBD1 (5 bases). Germline lookup yields CDR1 GTSNPN and CDR2 SVGIG (reference sequence). This CDR3 has 13 amino acids. V was cut by 2 bases and J by 3 bases, with 8 bases left in between.

The rearrangement joins TRBV19 to TRBJ2-5, with 7 bases fitting TRBD1. The CDR3 is made up of 13 amino acids. The V gene end was trimmed by 6 bases and the J gene end by 2 bases; junction bases not matched to a gene: 3. Germline loops: CDR1 LNHDA, CDR2 SQIVND (reference sequence). The CDR3 nucleotides are TGTGCCAGTAGCCGGGGACAGCAAGAGACCCAGTACTTC. Translation: CASSRGQQETQYF.